Following are 2 T cell receptor beta chains from one sample sequenced in a study of T cells in Graves' hyperthyroidism and ophthalmopathy. RNA transcripts served as the template for amplifying TCR beta CDR3 regions. HTBI primers were used for first-round RT-PCR of the TCR CDR3. TCRdb ran MiXCR on the multiplex PCR reads and lists one entry per CDR3 protein. Of hundreds of thousands of distinct CDR3 sequences listed, around 15% are singletons. Sequencing was done on a sample of blood. The receptor set was obtained from a woman aged 25 to 39 with Graves' hyperthyroidism.

This clonotype was picked up many times. The rearrangement uses TRBV5-1 and TRBJ1-1; D not certain. The CDR3 is 12 amino acids. V dropped 5 bases and J dropped 5 bases, with 10 bases sitting between them. Looked up from germline, CDR1 is SGHRS and CDR2 is YFSETQ. The CDR3 loop is CASSGIRTEAFF. The CDR3 bases are TGCGCCAGCAGTGGGATAAGGACTGAAGCTTTCTTT.

The chain joins TRBV9 to TRBJ2-7, with D perhaps matching TRBD1 (6 bases). The V end lost 8 bases, the J end lost 1 base, and 25 bases lay between the germline ends. The CDR3 has 17 amino acids. Germline V gene sequence: CDR1 SGDLS, CDR2 YYNGEE. CDR3 in amino acids: CASAVSGDPSRSYEQYF. Written as DNA, the CDR3 is TGTGCCAGTGCGGTATCAGGGGACCCATCACGATCCTACGAGCAGTACTTC.